These 28 T cell receptor beta chains share one sample of origin, sequenced in a study of T cells after posttransplantation cyclophosphamide. Repertoires were generated with immunoSEQ multiplex PCR, while TCRdb's copy carries only in-frame clones and drops some. In total the sample includes over 35,000 clones, none of them seen once. Sample: PBMCs. These receptors came from a man aged 40-55 years in good health, CMV-negative, and a related stem cell transplant donor.

This clone was recorded at least ten times. The chain couples TRBV7-3 to TRBJ2-3; the match to TRBD2 covers 11 bases. Germline values: CDR1 SGHTA, CDR2 FQGTGA. The trim removed 2 bases at V and 4 bases at J, leaving 5 bases unmatched. The CDR3 runs to 16 residues. The CDR3 loop reads CASSLFGSGGADTQYF. The CDR3 DNA sequence: TGTGCCAGCAGCTTATTCGGTAGCGGGGGGGCAGATACGCAGTATTTT.

This clone was seen many times. The chain couples TRBV5-4 to TRBJ1-4, with D unclear. The CDR3 runs to 18 residues. V was pared by 0 bases and J by 3 bases, with 18 bases between. The germline V gene has CDR1 SGHNT and CDR2 YYREEE (reference sequence). The CDR3 nucleotides read TGTGCCAGCAGCTTGGCCGGCTCTCTTCTAGTTGCTAATGAAAAACTGTTTTTT. This codes for CASSLAGSLLVANEKLFF. Supplemented by reference TRBV5-4 and TRBJ1-4, the full variable domain reads ETGVTQSPTHLIKTRGQQVTLRCSSQSGHNTVSWYQQALGQGPQFIFQYYREEENGRGNFPPRFSGLQFPNYSSELNVNALELDDSALYLCASSLAGSLLVANEKLFFGSGTQLSVL.

There are many counts of this clone. The rearrangement uses TRBV28 and TRBJ2-5; 7 bases align to TRBD2. The CDR3 runs to 15 residues. The V and J ends lost 2 bases and 4 bases, in that order; junction bases with no gene match: 7. CDR1 and CDR2 (germline): MDHEN, SYDVKM. CDR3 residues: CASSLPGLSLETQYF. As DNA, the CDR3 is TGTGCCAGCAGTTTACCGGGACTATCGCTAGAGACCCAGTACTTC.

This clone appeared many times. The chain links TRBV5-1 to TRBJ2-3, with 9 bases lining up with TRBD1. This CDR3 spans 16 amino acids. V gave up 1 base and J gave up 4 bases; unmatched junction bases: 7. Per germline, CDR1 SGHRS and CDR2 YFSETQ. The DNA of the CDR3 is TGCGCCAGCAGCTTGTCATTGGGACAGGGTGCAGATACGCAGTATTTT. Residues: CASSLSLGQGADTQYF.

This clone was recorded at least ten times. This chain joins TRBV11-2 and TRBJ1-5; the D is unclear. The germline V and J ends were trimmed by 5 bases and 6 bases, with 17 bases remaining between them. Germline assignment: CDR1 SGHAT and CDR2 FQNNGV. The CDR3 is 15 amino acids. The CDR3 bases are TGTGCCAGCAGCCCCGGCCCCTCGGGATTTCAGCCCCAGCATTTT. Translated: CASSPGPSGFQPQHF.

There are a few counts of this clone. The V and J genes are TRBV5-1 and TRBJ2-3; no definite D call. CDR1 and CDR2 (germline): SGHRS, YFSETQ. The CDR3 spans 12 residues. The V end was cut by 4 bases, the J end by 1 base, with 4 bases between. The CDR3 reads CASSPGTDTQYF. In DNA, the CDR3 is TGCGCCAGCAGCCCTGGCACAGATACGCAGTATTTT.

In this sample, this clone turned up many times. The chain recombines TRBV4-1 with TRBJ2-1; TRBD2 matches at 10 bases. This CDR3 has 17 amino acids. The V and J ends lost 4 bases and 4 bases, in that order; junction bases with no gene match: 10. Germline values: CDR1 MGHRA, CDR2 YSYEKL. CDR3 DNA: TGCGCCAGCAGCCTACGGCTAGCGGGAGAGTTGTACAATGAGCAGTTCTTC. Translating gives CASSLRLAGELYNEQFF.

This clone was seen ten or more times. The rearrangement links TRBV6-6 to TRBJ2-7; a weak D match, TRBD1 (5 bases). This CDR3 region has 15 residues. Germline CDR1 MNHNY, CDR2 SVGAGI (reference sequence). Trimming removed 0 bases from V and 0 bases from J, with 9 bases in between. The CDR3 protein is CASSYSTASSYEQYF. The DNA for the CDR3 is TGTGCCAGCAGTTACTCGACAGCGAGCTCCTACGAGCAGTACTTC.

This clone was seen at least ten times. CDR3 region: CASSGDRDYGYTF. CDR3 bases: TGTGCCAGCAGTGGGGACAGAGACTATGGCTACACCTTC. The genes are TRBV2 and TRBJ1-2, with 7 bases that match TRBD1. Trimming removed 4 bases from V and 3 bases from J; junction bases left unmatched: 2. CDR3 length: 13 residues. Germline CDR1 reads SNHLY; CDR2 reads FYNNEI.

Many counts were recorded for this clone. The chain recombines TRBV5-6 with TRBJ2-1, with D maybe TRBD2 (5 bases). CDR3 size: 10 residues. The V end lost 4 bases, the J end lost 12 bases, and 8 bases lay between the germline ends. Germline V gene data show CDR1 as SGHDT and CDR2 as YYEEEE. The CDR3 sequence is CASSGAAQFF. The DNA for the CDR3 is TGTGCCAGCAGCGGAGCGGCGCAGTTCTTC.

This clone was detected ten times or more. The same CDR3 also results from other DNA sequences found in this sample. The V and J genes are TRBV2 and TRBJ2-6; no firm D call. Germline V gene lookup returns CDR1 SNHLY and CDR2 FYNNEI. Deletions cut 4 bases from V and 2 bases from J, with 12 bases between. The CDR3 extends over 16 amino acids. CDR3 region: CASSAHSLAGANVLTF. The CDR3, as DNA: TGTGCCAGCAGTGCCCACTCCTTGGCTGGGGCCAACGTCCTGACTTTC. Filled out from reference TRBV2 and TRBJ2-6, the complete variable domain reads EPEVTQTPSHQVTQMGQEVILRCVPISNHLYFYWYRQILGQKVEFLVSFYNNEISEKSEIFDDQFSVERPDGSNFTLKIRSTKLEDSAMYFCASSAHSLAGANVLTFGAGSRLTVL.

This clone has only a few counts. The chain combines TRBV7-2 with TRBJ2-5, with 8 positions matching TRBD1. Germline V gene sequence: CDR1 SGHTA, CDR2 FQGNSA. CDR3 length: 15 amino acids. Trimming at V came to 3 bases and at J to 4 bases, leaving 7 bases not matched to a gene. CDR3 in DNA: TGTGCCAGCAGCTTCGCCGGTACAGGGGGAGAGACCCAGTACTTC. Protein: CASSFAGTGGETQYF. Supplemented by reference TRBV7-2 and TRBJ2-5, the full variable domain reads GAGVSQSPSNKVTEKGKDVELRCDPISGHTALYWYRQSLGQGLEFLIYFQGNSAPDKSGLPSDRFSAERTGGSVSTLTIQRTQQEDSAVYLCASSFAGTGGETQYFGPGTRLLVL.

This clone was seen at least ten times. This chain uses TRBV10-3 with TRBJ2-3; 9 bases align to TRBD2. V trimming: 2 bases; J trimming: 2 bases; junction bases outside the gene matches: 11. The CDR3 sequence is 18 residues long. Germline loops: CDR1 ENHRY, CDR2 SYGVKD. DNA of the CDR3: TGTGCCATCAGTGAGGGGGTCGTTAGCGGGGGTAACACAGATACGCAGTATTTT. Encoded protein: CAISEGVVSGGNTDTQYF.

This clone was seen many times. V gene TRBV5-4 combines with J gene TRBJ2-6; tentatively, D is TRBD1 (6 bases). V gave up 3 bases and J gave up 12 bases, with 19 bases separating them. The CDR3 totals 15 residues. CDR1 and CDR2 from the germline V gene are SGHNT and YYREEE (reference sequence). The CDR3 spells CASSSTDGTSGVLTF. CDR3 sequence (DNA): TGTGCCAGCAGCTCGACGGACGGGACAAGTGGCGTCCTGACTTTC.

There are many counts of this clone. The rearrangement uses TRBV7-9 and TRBJ1-3; D remains unclear. The V gene's germline CDR1 is SEHNR and CDR2 FQNEAQ (reference sequence). V lost 1 base and J 4 bases, leaving 5 bases between the germline ends. The CDR3 sequence is 13 residues long. The DNA for the CDR3 is TGTGCCAGCAGCTTAGGTATCGGAAACACCATATATTTT. Protein sequence: CASSLGIGNTIYF.

This clone was seen more than once but under ten times. The J gene is TRBJ1-2, the V gene TRBV30, with unresolved D. Germline V gene data show CDR1 as GTSNPN and CDR2 as SVGIG (reference sequence). This CDR3 contains 12 residues. Trimming took off 2 bases at V and 5 bases at J, with 9 bases between the two ends. This chain's CDR3 is CAWSRGSYGYTF. The CDR3 DNA sequence: TGTGCCTGGAGTCGAGGATCGTATGGCTACACCTTC. Full variable domain (rest looked up from reference TRBV30 and TRBJ1-2): SQTIHQWPATLVQPVGSPLSLECTVEGTSNPNLYWYRQAAGRGLQLLFYSVGIGQISSEVPQNLSASRPQDRQFILSSKKLLLSDSGFYLCAWSRGSYGYTFGSGTRLTVV.

This clone was detected many times. The gene calls are TRBV4-3 and TRBJ2-3, with a possible D match to TRBD2 (6 bases). The V end was cut by 0 bases, the J end by 3 bases, with 13 bases between. Germline values: CDR1 LGHNA, CDR2 YSLEER. The CDR3 totals 16 residues. The CDR3 bases are TGCGCCAGCAGCCAAGATCCAAGCGGGCGGACAGATACGCAGTATTTT. Translating gives CASSQDPSGRTDTQYF.

This clone has at least ten counts. The chain employs TRBV5-1 and TRBJ2-5; a possible D gene is TRBD1 (8 bases). CDR1 is SGHRS and CDR2 is YFSETQ in the germline V gene. The CDR3 spans 15 residues. Between the trimmed V and J ends, which lost 3 bases and 1 base, there was a span of 13 bases. The CDR3 DNA reads TGCGCCAGCAGCTGGGAGGGGACAGGCCAAGAGACCCAGTACTTC. Its translation: CASSWEGTGQETQYF.

This clone was observed at least ten times. This chain connects TRBV11-3 to TRBJ1-3; 7 nucleotides match TRBD1. V shed 4 bases, J shed 0 bases, and the junction held 9 bases outside the gene matches. This CDR3 contains 17 residues. The germline V gene has CDR1 SGHNT and CDR2 YENEEA. The CDR3 spells CASSSGTVTSSGNTIYF. DNA of the CDR3: TGTGCCAGCAGCTCCGGGACAGTTACTAGCTCTGGAAACACCATATATTTT.

CDR3 amino acids: CASSQGTGQSEQYF. CDR3 nucleotides: TGTGCCAGCAGCCAGGGGACAGGGCAGAGCGAGCAGTACTTC. The chain links TRBV16 to TRBJ2-7; TRBD1 matches at 9 bases. J lost 6 bases, V lost 3 bases, and 6 bases had no gene match. CDR1 is KGHSY, CDR2 FQNENV, per germline. This CDR3 contains 14 residues.

Comments on this clone: A single base separates this from a much larger clone, so it may be a read error. This sample includes further DNA sequences coding for the same CDR3. The chain has TRBV5-1 and TRBJ2-1; 9 bases fit TRBD1. Germline V lookup: CDR1 SGHRS, CDR2 YFSETQ. The CDR3 consists of 16 residues. J was trimmed by 6 bases and V by 4 bases; bases with no gene match: 11. The DNA of the CDR3 is TGCGCCAGCAGCGCCCCGGGACAGGGACCGGTCAATGAGCAGTTCTTC. Translating it yields CASSAPGQGPVNEQFF.

The rearrangement uses TRBV29-1 and TRBJ2-1, with 12 bases matching TRBD2. Germline V lookup: CDR1 SQVTM, CDR2 ANQGSEA. This CDR3 spans 16 amino acids. J was trimmed by 4 bases and V by 0 bases; bases with no gene match: 4. The DNA for the CDR3 is TGCAGCGTTGAAGACATTACTAGCGGGAGGTACAATGAGCAGTTCTTC. As protein: CSVEDITSGRYNEQFF.

This clone was counted only a few times. V gene TRBV30 combines with J gene TRBJ2-1, with 13 bases aligning to TRBD2. J gave up 7 bases and V 3 bases, and 3 bases lay outside the gene matches. CDR3 length: 14 residues. Germline CDR1 and CDR2: GTSNPN and SVGIG (reference sequence). This CDR3 is CAWRTSGRNNEQFF. For the CDR3, the DNA is TGTGCCTGGAGGACTAGCGGGAGGAATAATGAGCAGTTCTTC.

This clone was recorded at least ten times. J is TRBJ1-2 and V is TRBV19; no clear D. Trimming cost V 6 bases and J 5 bases, with 16 bases left between them. The CDR3 has 14 amino acids. Looked up from germline, CDR1 is LNHDA and CDR2 is SQIVND (reference sequence). Here the CDR3 DNA reads TGTGCCAGTAGCGCCGCAGAGGCGGCATATGGCTACACCTTC. This gives the protein CASSAAEAAYGYTF. The variable domain in full, with the rest retrieved from reference TRBV19 and TRBJ1-2, is DGGITQSPKYLFRKEGQNVTLSCEQNLNHDAMYWYRQDPGQGLRLIYYSQIVNDFQKGDIAEGYSVSREKKESFPLTVTSAQKNPTAFYLCASSAAEAAYGYTFGSGTRLTVV.

This clone came up many times. The chain couples TRBV2 to TRBJ1-2; tentatively, D is TRBD1 (5 bases). This CDR3 is built from 13 residues. Trimming cost V 2 bases and J 7 bases, with 11 bases left between them. CDR1 is SNHLY, CDR2 FYNNEI, per germline. CDR3 coding DNA: TGTGCCAGCAGTGAAAGAGGGACTACTGGCTACACCTTC. Protein sequence: CASSERGTTGYTF. Using reference TRBV2 and TRBJ1-2 for the parts outside the CDR3, the full variable domain is EPEVTQTPSHQVTQMGQEVILRCVPISNHLYFYWYRQILGQKVEFLVSFYNNEISEKSEIFDDQFSVERPDGSNFTLKIRSTKLEDSAMYFCASSERGTTGYTFGSGTRLTVV.

This clone has ten or more counts. The rearrangement links TRBV4-1 to TRBJ1-2; 7 bases fit TRBD1. The ends lost 5 bases at V and 1 base at J; junction bases unmatched: 13. The CDR3 spans 17 residues. CDR1 and CDR2 from the germline V gene are MGHRA and YSYEKL. In nucleotides, the CDR3 is TGCGCCAGCAGCGCTTCAGGAGGGCGACAGGGTAACTATGGCTACACCTTC. Translated: CASSASGGRQGNYGYTF.

This clone showed up just a few times. CDR3 DNA sequence: TGTGCCAGCAGCTTAGTTTCTGAGACCCAGTACTTC. Translating it yields CASSLVSETQYF. J is TRBJ2-5 and V is TRBV11-3; the D is unclear. The CDR3 sequence is 12 residues long. Germline values: CDR1 SGHNT, CDR2 YENEEA. Trimming removed 1 base at V and 5 bases at J, with 5 bases between.

There are many counts of this clone. This chain connects TRBV6-1 to TRBJ1-5; 10 bases map to TRBD1. Trimming cost V 3 bases and J 3 bases; bases outside gene matches: 5. Looked up from germline, CDR1 is MNHNS and CDR2 is SASEGT. There are 16 residues in the CDR3. The CDR3, as DNA: TGTGCCAGCAGTGAGGCGGGACAGGGGCTCAATCAGCCCCAGCATTTT. Translated, it gives CASSEAGQGLNQPQHF.